The next 2 T cell receptor beta chains were all read from a single sample in a study of response to subunit inactivated influenza vaccine. Via MiXCR, TCRdb re-called the RT-PCR reads, giving one row per CDR3 protein. The table has around 530,000 distinct CDR3 sequences, about 10% seen once. The material sequenced was PBMCs from blood, taken on the day of vaccination. The receptors shown here come from a man aged 50 to 59 who received an inactivated influenza vaccine.

The V call is TRBV11-2, the J call TRBJ2-5, with TRBD2 matching 9 bases. The CDR3 has 21 amino acids. The V gene end was trimmed by 2 bases and the J gene end by 1 base; junction bases not matched to a gene: 20. The germline V gene has CDR1 SGHAT and CDR2 FQNNGV. CDR3 coding DNA: TGTGCCAGCAGCTTACTCGATTATCGTGTTCTAGCGGGGAAGCGCCAAGAGACCCAGTACTTC. Residues: CASSLLDYRVLAGKRQETQYF.

Only a few counts were recorded for this clonotype. The chain links TRBV7-2 to TRBJ2-1, with D tentatively TRBD1 (5 bases). CDR1 SGHTA and CDR2 FQGNSA come from the germline V gene. The length of the CDR3 is 14 residues. Trimming pared 5 bases from V and 5 bases from J, leaving 13 bases between. CDR3 sequence (DNA): TGTGCCAGCAGCCCCCCCCCAGGGAACAATGAGCAGTTCTTC. As protein: CASSPPPGNNEQFF.